These 27 T cell receptor beta chains came from one sample sequenced in a study of T cell responses to AZD1222 COVID-19 vaccine. Assay: immunoSEQ multiplex PCR; the TCRdb copy retains only in-frame clones and omits some. This sample has 96,000 or so clones, with 90% found just once. The sample in question was peripheral blood, obtained on day 0 of AZD1222 vaccination. These receptors were obtained from an adult in good health.

This chain connects TRBV5-1 to TRBJ2-5; D uncertain. This CDR3 region has 12 residues. The V and J ends lost 4 bases and 2 bases respectively, with 6 bases between them. The V gene's germline CDR1 is SGHRS and CDR2 YFSETQ. The CDR3: CASSQEQETQYF. CDR3 DNA sequence: TGCGCCAGCAGCCAGGAACAAGAGACCCAGTACTTC. Using reference TRBV5-1 and TRBJ2-5 for the parts outside the CDR3, the full variable domain is KAGVTQTPRYLIKTRGQQVTLSCSPISGHRSVSWYQQTPGQGLQFLFEYFSETQRNKGNFPGRFSGRQFSNSRSEMNVSTLELGDSALYLCASSQEQETQYFGPGTRLLVL.

For the CDR3, the DNA is TGTGCCAGCAGTTTTCCGGGAGCGGGAGCCTCCTACAATGAGCAGTTCTTC. It encodes CASSFPGAGASYNEQFF. This chain joins TRBV27 and TRBJ2-1; 8 nucleotides line up with TRBD2. This CDR3 region has 17 residues. Germline trimming cut 3 bases from V and 0 bases from J; bases unmatched to any gene: 7. Germline CDR1 is MNHEY and CDR2 is SMNVEV (reference sequence).

This clone has only one observation. The rearrangement links TRBV12-5 to TRBJ2-2, with unresolved D. Germline lookup yields CDR1 LGHNT and CDR2 FRNRAP. V was clipped by 5 bases and J by 0 bases, with 4 bases between them. The CDR3 is made up of 13 amino acids. As DNA, the CDR3 is TGTGCTAGTGGTCGTACGAACACCGGGGAGCTGTTTTTT. Translated: CASGRTNTGELFF.

This chain connects TRBV7-3 to TRBJ1-1; unclear D gene. The CDR3 totals 13 residues. CDR1 is SGHTA and CDR2 is FQGTGA in the germline V gene. The V and J ends lost 4 bases and 2 bases respectively, with 8 bases between them. Here the CDR3 DNA reads TGTGCCAGCAGCTCATACGGAAACACTGAAGCTTTCTTT. This encodes CASSSYGNTEAFF.

The chain is built from TRBV10-3 and TRBJ2-3, with TRBD2 matching over 10 bases. With 6 bases clipped from V and 0 bases from J, the junction kept 0 bases outside the gene matches. Germline V gives CDR1 ENHRY, CDR2 SYGVKD. CDR3 length: 14 amino acids. In nucleotides, the CDR3 is TGTGCCATCAGACTAGCGGGAAGCACAGATACGCAGTATTTT. It translates to CAIRLAGSTDTQYF.

V is TRBV5-1 and J is TRBJ2-4; tentative D call: TRBD1 (5 bases). CDR3 length: 14 amino acids. With 4 bases removed from V and 5 bases from J, the gap between germline ends came to 13 bases. Germline CDR1 SGHRS, CDR2 YFSETQ. Written as DNA, the CDR3 is TGCGCCAGCAGCCCTGACAGAAAGCAAAACATTCAGTACTTC. As protein: CASSPDRKQNIQYF.

CDR3 in DNA: TGTGCCAGCAGTTCTCAATCTACAGGGATTGGGAACACTGAAGCTTTCTTT. Its protein is CASSSQSTGIGNTEAFF. V and J are TRBV27 and TRBJ1-1; D perhaps matches TRBD1 (6 bases). Germline V gives CDR1 MNHEY, CDR2 SMNVEV (reference sequence). The CDR3 consists of 17 residues. V lost 4 bases, J lost 1 base, and 19 bases lay in between.

This clone was observed once. This sequence joins TRBV5-1 and TRBJ1-4; D might be TRBD1 (6 bases). Per germline, CDR1 SGHRS and CDR2 YFSETQ. Trimming cost V 0 bases and J 8 bases, with 14 bases left between them. The CDR3 is made up of 15 amino acids. The CDR3 sequence: CASSLEGRGYEKLFF. CDR3 DNA sequence: TGCGCCAGCAGCTTGGAGGGCAGGGGATACGAAAAACTGTTTTTT.

The chain employs TRBV10-3 and TRBJ2-7, with 9 bases aligning to TRBD2. The CDR3 runs to 15 residues. The V and J ends lost 11 bases and 3 bases, in that order; junction bases with no gene match: 14. Looked up from germline, CDR1 is ENHRY and CDR2 is SYGVKD. The CDR3 DNA reads TGTGCCTCCCAGCCGCTAGCGGGGAGGAGCTACGAGCAGTACTTC. It codes for CASQPLAGRSYEQYF.

The V call is TRBV27, the J call TRBJ2-6, with no clear D. This CDR3 region has 17 residues. From germline, CDR1 is MNHEY and CDR2 SMNVEV (reference sequence). With 5 bases removed from V and 0 bases from J, the gap between germline ends came to 14 bases. CDR3 amino acids: CASSPWPSSSGANVLTF. In DNA, the CDR3 is TGTGCCAGCAGTCCTTGGCCGAGTTCCTCTGGGGCCAACGTCCTGACTTTC.

This clone has only one observation. V is TRBV28 and J is TRBJ2-3; D remains unclear. The CDR3 totals 12 residues. V was pared by 8 bases and J by 0 bases, with 6 bases between. Germline-derived CDR1 and CDR2 are MDHEN and SYDVKM. CDR3 loop: CASLQSTDTQYF. In DNA, the CDR3 is TGTGCCAGCCTTCAAAGCACAGATACGCAGTATTTT.

The V and J genes are TRBV7-3 and TRBJ2-3, with D possibly TRBD2 on 6 matching bases. Trimming stripped 5 bases from V and 4 bases from J, with 10 bases between. This CDR3 region has 13 residues. Germline values: CDR1 SGHTA, CDR2 FQGTGA. CDR3 nucleotide sequence: TGTGCCAGCAGCAAGCGGAGGGCAGATACGCAGTATTTT. The encoded protein is CASSKRRADTQYF.

This chain uses TRBV30 with TRBJ2-4; D might be TRBD1 (6 bases). Looked up from germline, CDR1 is GTSNPN and CDR2 is SVGIG (reference sequence). There are 11 residues in the CDR3. Trimming removed 6 bases from V and 8 bases from J, with 11 bases in between. CDR3 protein: CACNPGDIQYF. In DNA form, the CDR3 reads TGTGCCTGTAATCCAGGGGACATTCAGTACTTC.

The chain links TRBV27 to TRBJ2-7; 7 bases align to TRBD2. The CDR3 has 14 amino acids. Germline CDR1 MNHEY, CDR2 SMNVEV (reference sequence). The J segment lost 4 bases and the V segment lost 5 bases, leaving 8 bases of the junction unmatched. CDR3 in amino acids: CASSPSGLGYEQYF. In nucleotides, the CDR3 is TGTGCCAGCAGTCCTAGCGGACTAGGGTACGAGCAGTACTTC.

V usage is TRBV11-2 and J usage is TRBJ1-2; D is possibly TRBD1 (5 bases). Trimming removed 2 bases from V and 14 bases from J, with 18 bases in between. The CDR3 contains 13 residues. Germline-derived CDR1 and CDR2 are SGHAT and FQNNGV. In DNA form, the CDR3 reads TGTGCCAGCAGCTTAACGGCAGGGACGGAAGTGACCTTC. It specifies CASSLTAGTEVTF. Filled out from reference TRBV11-2 and TRBJ1-2, the complete variable domain reads EAGVAQSPRYKIIEKRQSVAFWCNPISGHATLYWYQQILGQGPKLLIQFQNNGVVDDSQLPKDRFSAERLKGVDSTLKIQPAKLEDSAVYLCASSLTAGTEVTFGSGTRLTVV.

The rearrangement uses TRBV10-3 and TRBJ2-3; tentatively, D is TRBD1 (6 bases). CDR3 size: 14 residues. The germline V and J ends were trimmed by 8 bases and 5 bases, with 17 bases remaining between them. Germline CDR1 is ENHRY and CDR2 is SYGVKD. The CDR3 nucleotides read TGTGCCATCGGAAACAGGGTCGGAAGAGATACGCAGTATTTT. Translated: CAIGNRVGRDTQYF.

This clone was found once. The chain uses TRBV28 and TRBJ2-7; TRBD1 agrees at 7 bases. J lost 3 bases, V lost 6 bases, and 8 bases had no gene match. Germline values: CDR1 MDHEN, CDR2 SYDVKM. The CDR3 is made up of 14 amino acids. The CDR3 loop reads CASSLGDSLYEQYF. CDR3 nucleotide sequence: TGTGCCAGCAGCCTCGGGGACAGCCTCTACGAGCAGTACTTC. The full variable domain, its missing parts supplied by reference TRBV28 and TRBJ2-7, is DVKVTQSSRYLVKRTGEKVFLECVQDMDHENMFWYRQDPGLGLRLIYFSYDVKMKEKGDIPEGYSVSREKKERFSLILESASTNQTSMYLCASSLGDSLYEQYFGPGTRLTVT.

The chain couples TRBV7-2 to TRBJ2-3; D may be TRBD2 (6 bases). Germline V gives CDR1 SGHTA, CDR2 FQGNSA. Trimming left V 7 bases short and J 5 bases short, with 28 bases between. The CDR3 runs to 18 residues. As DNA, the CDR3 is TGTGCCAGCAAGGGCGGCCGAGCAGCCGGGAGTGTCGGAGATACGCAGTATTTT. Amino acids: CASKGGRAAGSVGDTQYF.

The V gene is TRBV7-3, the J gene TRBJ2-1, with D possibly TRBD1 on 5 matching bases. V lost 2 bases and J 7 bases, leaving 9 bases between the germline ends. This CDR3 is 13 amino acids long. CDR1 and CDR2 from the germline V gene are SGHTA and FQGTGA. The CDR3 loop is CASSLAGWNEQFF. The CDR3 DNA reads TGTGCCAGCAGCTTAGCAGGGTGGAATGAGCAGTTCTTC.

This chain joins TRBV6-5 and TRBJ2-2; tentative D call: TRBD1 (6 bases). V lost 6 bases to trimming and J lost 2 bases, with 13 bases between them. Per the germline V gene, CDR1 is MNHEY and CDR2 is SVGAGI. The CDR3 spans 15 residues. The CDR3 sequence: CASRLGTQNTGELFF. CDR3 coding DNA: TGTGCCAGCAGACTCGGGACACAAAACACCGGGGAGCTGTTTTTT.

The V call is TRBV7-2, the J call TRBJ2-7, with D perhaps TRBD2 (6 bases). This CDR3 region has 14 residues. Germline V gene sequence: CDR1 SGHTA, CDR2 FQGNSA. V dropped 1 base and J dropped 6 bases, with 13 bases sitting between them. The CDR3 DNA reads as TGTGCCAGCAGCTTAGTACTTCAGGGAGGCGAGCAGTACTTC. Translated, it gives CASSLVLQGGEQYF.

The rearrangement joins TRBV24-1 to TRBJ2-1, with TRBD2 identical over 11 bases. The CDR3 length is 14 residues. Germline CDR1 and CDR2: KGHDR and SFDVKD. The V and J ends lost 9 bases and 9 bases, in that order; junction bases with no gene match: 9. The CDR3 nucleotides read TGTGCCACCTGGGATAGCGGGAGGGAGGGTGAGCAGTTCTTC. The encoded protein is CATWDSGREGEQFF.

The chain employs TRBV24-1 and TRBJ2-2; weak D call: TRBD1 (5 bases). Germline values: CDR1 KGHDR, CDR2 SFDVKD. The CDR3 loop spans 16 amino acids. With 7 bases removed from V and 6 bases from J, the gap between germline ends came to 20 bases. CDR3 protein: CATSDLPGHSAGELFF. CDR3 DNA: TGTGCCACCAGCGACTTACCCGGACACTCGGCCGGGGAGCTGTTTTTT.

This rearrangement joins TRBV28 to TRBJ1-2, with TRBD1 matching over 9 bases. The germline V gene has CDR1 MDHEN and CDR2 SYDVKM. This CDR3 has 16 amino acids. Trimming removed 5 bases from V and 7 bases from J; junction bases left unmatched: 14. The CDR3: CASSPRWGQGSRGYTF. For the CDR3, the DNA is TGTGCCAGCAGTCCGAGATGGGGACAGGGCTCACGTGGCTACACCTTC.

The CDR3 protein is CASSGQGARYGYTF. The CDR3 bases are TGTGCCAGCAGTGGACAGGGGGCGCGCTATGGCTACACCTTC. This chain connects TRBV27 to TRBJ1-2; TRBD1 aligns across 11 bases. Germline assignment: CDR1 MNHEY and CDR2 SMNVEV (reference sequence). This CDR3 is 14 amino acids long. The V segment lost 5 bases and the J segment 4 bases; nucleotides outside the gene matches: 3.

The chain has TRBV19 and TRBJ1-5; D is possibly TRBD1 (6 bases). The CDR3 has 15 amino acids. V lost 7 bases, J lost 0 bases, and 13 bases lay in between. Germline V gene sequence: CDR1 LNHDA, CDR2 SQIVND (reference sequence). Written as DNA, the CDR3 is TGTGCCAGTACCCCCCAGGGGCTTAGCAATCAGCCCCAGCATTTT. It codes for CASTPQGLSNQPQHF.

The genes are TRBV3-1 (or the pseudogene TRBV3-2) and TRBJ2-1; the D gene is possibly TRBD2 (5 bases). The ends were cut back, 4 bases at V and 3 bases at J, with 22 bases in the middle. The CDR3 runs 18 residues. CDR1 and CDR2 (germline): LGHDT, YNNKEL (reference sequence). The CDR3 here is CASSPNEGGQSLYNEQFF. The CDR3 DNA follows: TGTGCCAGCAGCCCCAATGAAGGCGGGCAGTCCCTCTACAATGAGCAGTTCTTC.